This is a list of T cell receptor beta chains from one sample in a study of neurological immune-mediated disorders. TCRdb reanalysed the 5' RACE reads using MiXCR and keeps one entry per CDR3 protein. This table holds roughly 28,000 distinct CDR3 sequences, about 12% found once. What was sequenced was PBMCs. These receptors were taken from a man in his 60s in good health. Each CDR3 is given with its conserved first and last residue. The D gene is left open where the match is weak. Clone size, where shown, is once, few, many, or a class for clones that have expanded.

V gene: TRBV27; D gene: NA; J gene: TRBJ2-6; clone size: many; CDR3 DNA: TGTGCCAGCAGTTTATCTTGGTCTGGGGCCAACGTCCTGACTTTC; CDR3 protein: CASSLSWSGANVLTF
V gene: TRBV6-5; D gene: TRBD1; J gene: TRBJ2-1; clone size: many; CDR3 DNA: TGTGCCAGCAGTTCCCCCCGGGACAGAGGTCTCAATGAGCAGTTCTTC; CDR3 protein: CASSSPRDRGLNEQFF
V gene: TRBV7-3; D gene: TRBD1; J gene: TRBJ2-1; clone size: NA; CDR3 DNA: TGTGCCAGCAGCTCTATCCCCGGGACAGGGGCCTACAATGAGCAGTTCTTC; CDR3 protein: CASSSIPGTGAYNEQFF
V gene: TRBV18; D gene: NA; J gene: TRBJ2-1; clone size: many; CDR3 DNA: TGTGCCAGCTCACCACCTCTAAATCTGCCTGAGCAGTTCTTC; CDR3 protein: CASSPPLNLPEQFF
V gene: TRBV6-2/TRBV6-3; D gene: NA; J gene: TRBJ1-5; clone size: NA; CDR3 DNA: TGTGCCAGCAGTTACTCAGGGGTACAGCCCCAGCATTTT; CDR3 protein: CASSYSGVQPQHF
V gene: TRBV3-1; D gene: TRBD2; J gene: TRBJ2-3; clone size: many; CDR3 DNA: TGTGCCAGCAGCCAAGGACTAGCGGGGGGCACAGATACGCAGTATTTT; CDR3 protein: CASSQGLAGGTDTQYF
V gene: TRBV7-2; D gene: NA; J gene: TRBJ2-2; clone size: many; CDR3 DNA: TGTGCCAGCAGCTTAGTGGCAGGGCCTAACACCGGGGAGCTGTTTTTT; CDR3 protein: CASSLVAGPNTGELFF
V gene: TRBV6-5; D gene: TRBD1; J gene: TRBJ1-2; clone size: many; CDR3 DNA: TGTGCCAGCAGCCGAGGGGACAGGGGGCCCTCTTTCCGCTACACCTTC; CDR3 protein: CASSRGDRGPSFRYTF
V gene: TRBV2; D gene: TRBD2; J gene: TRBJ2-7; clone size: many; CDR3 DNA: TGTGCCAGCAGCGTGAACGCCGGGACTAACTACGAGCAGTACTTC; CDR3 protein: CASSVNAGTNYEQYF
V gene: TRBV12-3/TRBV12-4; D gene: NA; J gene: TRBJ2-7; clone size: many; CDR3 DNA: TGTGCCAGCAGTTCTGGACAAGAGCAGTACTTC; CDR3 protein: CASSSGQEQYF
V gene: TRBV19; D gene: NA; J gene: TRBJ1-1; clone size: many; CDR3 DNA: TGTGCCAGTAGTATATCCAGCGGAAACATGAACACTGAAGCTTTCTTT; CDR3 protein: CASSISSGNMNTEAFF
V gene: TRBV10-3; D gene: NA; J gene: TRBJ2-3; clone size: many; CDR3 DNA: TGTGCCATCAGTGAACGGGTAGGGGGCACAGATACGCAGTATTTT; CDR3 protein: CAISERVGGTDTQYF
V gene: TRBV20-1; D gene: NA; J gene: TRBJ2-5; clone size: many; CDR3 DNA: TGCAGTGCTAGAGTAGGGCCTCTTCTAGAGACCCAGTACTTC; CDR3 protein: CSARVGPLLETQYF
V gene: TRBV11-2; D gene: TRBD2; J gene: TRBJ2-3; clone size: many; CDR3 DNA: TGTGCCAGCAGCTCGGGACTAGCTGGTACGCAGTATTTT; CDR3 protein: CASSSGLAGTQYF
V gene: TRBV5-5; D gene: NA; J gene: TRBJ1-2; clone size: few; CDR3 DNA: TGTGCCAGCAGCTTTGGGCCCCTCCCAGGGGCGGGTGGCTACACCTTC; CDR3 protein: CASSFGPLPGAGGYTF
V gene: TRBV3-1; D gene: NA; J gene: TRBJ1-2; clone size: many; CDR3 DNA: TGTGCCAGCAGCCTACGGGGGCGCCCCTTTGGCTACACCTTC; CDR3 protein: CASSLRGRPFGYTF
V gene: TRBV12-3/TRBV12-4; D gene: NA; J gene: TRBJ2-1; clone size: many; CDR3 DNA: TGTGCCAGCAGTTTGGCGGGGACCAATGAGCAGTTCTTC; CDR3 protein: CASSLAGTNEQFF
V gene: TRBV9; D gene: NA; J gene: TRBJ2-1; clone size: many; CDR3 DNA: TGTGCCAGCAGCGGGAGCCCCCGGCGTAGAAGCTCCTACAATGAGCAGTTCTTC; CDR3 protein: CASSGSPRRRSSYNEQFF
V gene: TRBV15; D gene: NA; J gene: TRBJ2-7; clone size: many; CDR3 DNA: TGTGCCACCAGCAGAGATCTAGTTAGCCGAGGAATACCCTACGAGCAGTACTTC; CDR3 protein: CATSRDLVSRGIPYEQYF
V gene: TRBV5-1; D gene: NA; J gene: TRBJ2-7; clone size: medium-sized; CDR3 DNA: TGCGCCAGCAGCTTGCCGGGGGAGACCTACGAGCAGTACTTC; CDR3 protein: CASSLPGETYEQYF
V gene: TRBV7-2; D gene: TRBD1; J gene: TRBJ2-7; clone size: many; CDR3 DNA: TGTGCCAGCAGCTCGGGTTTTCAAACAGGGGCCTACGAGCAGTACTTC; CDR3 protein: CASSSGFQTGAYEQYF
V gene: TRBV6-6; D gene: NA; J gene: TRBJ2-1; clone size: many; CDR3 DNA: TGTGCCAGCAGCGAAGGGGGAATCTGGGAGCAGTTCTTC; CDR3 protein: CASSEGGIWEQFF
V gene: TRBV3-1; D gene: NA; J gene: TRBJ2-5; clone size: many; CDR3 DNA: TGTGCCAGCAGCCAAGCCGCCGGGCGGGAGACCCAGTACTTC; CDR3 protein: CASSQAAGRETQYF
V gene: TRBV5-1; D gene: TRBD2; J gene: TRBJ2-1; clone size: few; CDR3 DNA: TGCGCCAGCAGCGGCTTCGGGGGGGACAATGAGCAGTTCTTC; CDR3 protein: CASSGFGGDNEQFF
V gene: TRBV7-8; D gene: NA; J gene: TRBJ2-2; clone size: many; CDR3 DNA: TGTGCCAGCAGCTTGTTGCTGTCGAACACCGGGGAGCTGTTTTTT; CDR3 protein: CASSLLLSNTGELFF
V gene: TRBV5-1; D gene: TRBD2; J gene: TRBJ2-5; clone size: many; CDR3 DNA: TGCGCCAGCAGCCCCACAGCGGGGAACCAAGAGACCCAGTACTTC; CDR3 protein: CASSPTAGNQETQYF
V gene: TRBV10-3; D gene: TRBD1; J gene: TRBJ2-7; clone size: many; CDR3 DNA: TGTGCCATCAGCTTACAACAGGGGGCTGGCGAGCAGTACTTC; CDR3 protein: CAISLQQGAGEQYF
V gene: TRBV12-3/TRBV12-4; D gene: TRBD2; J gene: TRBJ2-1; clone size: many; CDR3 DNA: TGTGCCAGCAGTTTCGGGCTAGCGGGGGAATCCTACAATGAGCAGTTCTTC; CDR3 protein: CASSFGLAGESYNEQFF
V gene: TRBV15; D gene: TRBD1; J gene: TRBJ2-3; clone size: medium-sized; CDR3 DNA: TGTGCCACCAGCAAGGGGGCAGGTACGCAGTATTTT; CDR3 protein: CATSKGAGTQYF
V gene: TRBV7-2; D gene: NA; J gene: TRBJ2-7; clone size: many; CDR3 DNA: TGTGCCAGCAGCCCCCGGGGGGGACAGTTCGAGCAGTACTTC; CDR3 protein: CASSPRGGQFEQYF
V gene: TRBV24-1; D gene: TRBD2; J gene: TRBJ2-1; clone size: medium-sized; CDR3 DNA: TGTGCCACCAGTGTCGGGACTAACTACAATGAGCAGTTCTTC; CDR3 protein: CATSVGTNYNEQFF
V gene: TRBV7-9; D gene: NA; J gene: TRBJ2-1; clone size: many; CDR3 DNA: TGTGCCAGCAGCTTATTCCCAGGGACGAATGAGCAGTTCTTC; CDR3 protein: CASSLFPGTNEQFF
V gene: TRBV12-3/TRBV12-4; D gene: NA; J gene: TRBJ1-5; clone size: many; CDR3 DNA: TGTGCCAGCAGTCCCACGCAGAGTCAGCCCCAGCATTTT; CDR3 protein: CASSPTQSQPQHF
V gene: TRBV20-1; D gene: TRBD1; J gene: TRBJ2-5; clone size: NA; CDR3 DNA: TGCAGTGCTAGAGATTATAGGGGGCAAAAAGAGACCCAGTACTTC; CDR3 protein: CSARDYRGQKETQYF
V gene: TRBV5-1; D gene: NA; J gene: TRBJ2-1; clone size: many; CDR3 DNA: TGCGCCAGCAGTGCCGGGCTCAACGTCTACAATGAGCAGTTCTTC; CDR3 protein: CASSAGLNVYNEQFF
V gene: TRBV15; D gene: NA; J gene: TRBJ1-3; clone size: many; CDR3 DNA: TGTGCCACCCAAGACAGGAACTCTGGAAACACCATATATTTT; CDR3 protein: CATQDRNSGNTIYF
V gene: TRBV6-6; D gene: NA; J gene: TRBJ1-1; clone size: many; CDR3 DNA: TGTGCCAGCAGTTTCCGCGGCAGGGCTAACACTGAAGCTTTCTTT; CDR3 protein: CASSFRGRANTEAFF
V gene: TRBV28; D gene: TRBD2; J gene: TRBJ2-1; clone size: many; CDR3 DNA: TGTGCCAGCAGAAGCGGGAGCTCCCACAATGAGCAGTTCTTC; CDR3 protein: CASRSGSSHNEQFF
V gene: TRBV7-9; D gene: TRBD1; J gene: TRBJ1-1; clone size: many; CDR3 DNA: TGTGCCAGCAGCTTAGCTAGGGGGCCCGGCACTGAAGCTTTCTTT; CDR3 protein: CASSLARGPGTEAFF
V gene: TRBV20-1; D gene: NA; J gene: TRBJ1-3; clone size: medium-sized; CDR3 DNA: TGCAGTGCTACCCCGCGTCCAGGGGATTACTCTGGAAACACCATATATTTT; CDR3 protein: CSATPRPGDYSGNTIYF
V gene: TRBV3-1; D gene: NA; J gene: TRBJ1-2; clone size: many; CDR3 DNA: TGTGCCAGCAGCCAAGCAGGAAATGGCTACACCTTC; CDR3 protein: CASSQAGNGYTF
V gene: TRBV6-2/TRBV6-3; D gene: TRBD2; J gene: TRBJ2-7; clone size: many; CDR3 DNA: TGTGCCAGCAGCCCATCCACGGGAGGGAGCTCCTACGAGCAGTACTTC; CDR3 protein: CASSPSTGGSSYEQYF
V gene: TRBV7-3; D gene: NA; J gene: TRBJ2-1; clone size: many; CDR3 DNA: TGTGCCAGCAGCCGCGGACAGGGCGGGAGCAATGAGCAGTTCTTC; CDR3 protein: CASSRGQGGSNEQFF
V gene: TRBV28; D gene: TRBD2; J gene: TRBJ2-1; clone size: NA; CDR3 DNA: TGTGCCAGCAGAACGGGGGGAGGCTCCTACAATGAGCAGTTCTTC; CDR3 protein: CASRTGGGSYNEQFF